This paragraph reports one T cell receptor (beta chain). Its antigen is not known. Germline V gives CDR1 SGHTA, CDR2 FQGNSA. The CDR3 spans 16 residues. Carrying UMI labels, the TRB cDNA libraries were prepared through 5' RACE. No DNA is given; TCRdb re-called the 5' RACE reads and lists each CDR3 protein once. Seen in this sample are 100,000 to 150,000 distinct CDR3 sequences; the ten most common clones hold about 0.61%. This sample stems from a study of CXCR3-negative and CXCR3-positive naive CD8 T cells. Overall study: Libraries each contributed about 1.5 +/- 0.3 million TRB reads, for about 135 million in total. Study findings and constraints: More hydrophobic TRB CDR3s occurred in CXCR3-positive than in CXCR3-negative naive cells. Diversity in memory CD8+ cells fell much lower than the comparably high levels seen in both naive subsets. Both naive subsets, CXCR3-negative and CXCR3-positive, displayed similar TRBV-TRBJ usage, unlike memory cells.

Cells classed as naive CD8+ T cells were CD45RO-CCR7+CD27+CD95-. Sequencing was done on a sample of naive CXCR3+ CD8+ T cells from blood. Subset of the sample: CD45RO-CCR7+CD27+CD95- naive CD8+ T cells expressing CXCR3 (TNR3+). The clonotype comes from a human donor in good health. Some clones in this sample may be carry-over from other donors' samples. This chain links TRBV7-2 with TRBJ2-3; lacking DNA, the TRBD1 call made by TCRdb goes unchecked. The CDR3 here is CASSSRQVLVPDTQYF.